A selection of T cell receptor beta chains follows, all from one sample in a study of Ad26.COV2.S vaccination and SARS-CoV-2 variants. The protocol was immunoSEQ multiplex PCR, while the TCRdb copy is restricted to in-frame clones and leaves out a portion. Of about 350,000 clones listed, about 87% are singletons. The sequencing here drew on peripheral blood, taken in a trial of Ad26.COV2.S vaccine versus placebo. Every receptor here comes from a person between 18 and 60 years old who received the Ad26.COV2.S COVID-19 vaccine or a placebo. The CDR3 runs from the conserved cysteine through the conserved F or W. A D gene is named only where the DNA matches it firmly. Clone size is stated in some rows and not others, as once, few, many or a class when expanded.

size: .
J: TRBJ1-2
V: TRBV28
D: .
CDR3: CASSLVGSANYGYTF
DNA: TGTGCCAGCAGTTTAGTTGGCTCTGCTAACTATGGCTACACCTTC

size: .
J: TRBJ2-7
V: TRBV6-6
D: .
CDR3: CASSAATYEQYF
DNA: TGTGCCAGCAGTGCCGCTACCTACGAGCAGTACTTC

size: .
J: TRBJ2-1
V: TRBV7-2
D: TRBD2
CDR3: CASSRKLAGGTLGNEQFF
DNA: TGTGCCAGCAGCCGCAAACTAGCGGGAGGGACCTTAGGGAATGAGCAGTTCTTC

size: .
J: TRBJ2-2
V: TRBV24-1
D: TRBD1
CDR3: CATSDPRTGITGELFF
DNA: TGTGCCACCAGTGACCCGCGGACAGGGATCACCGGGGAGCTGTTTTTT

size: .
J: TRBJ1-5
V: TRBV12-3/TRBV12-4
D: .
CDR3: CASSSFRGAPQHF
DNA: TGTGCCAGCAGTTCTTTCAGGGGAGCGCCCCAGCATTTT

size: .
J: TRBJ1-1
V: TRBV19
D: .
CDR3: CASSTIGSTEAFF
DNA: TGTGCCAGTAGTACGATAGGGAGCACTGAAGCTTTCTTT

size: .
J: TRBJ2-7
V: TRBV30
D: .
CDR3: CAWEAGASYEQYF
DNA: TGTGCCTGGGAGGCGGGGGCATCCTACGAGCAGTACTTC

size: .
J: TRBJ1-5
V: TRBV19
D: TRBD1
CDR3: CASRTAGTGNQPQHF
DNA: TGTGCCAGTAGAACCGCCGGGACAGGGAATCAGCCCCAGCATTTT

size: .
J: TRBJ1-5
V: TRBV28
D: .
CDR3: CASSPPTGRAGSNQPQHF
DNA: TGTGCCAGCAGTCCACCTACAGGGCGAGCTGGCAGCAATCAGCCCCAGCATTTT

size: .
J: TRBJ2-5
V: TRBV29-1
D: .
CDR3: CSVEDRQRQYF
DNA: TGCAGCGTTGAAGATAGGCAACGTCAGTACTTC

size: once
J: TRBJ2-3
V: TRBV12-3/TRBV12-4
D: .
CDR3: CASSLGRLDTQYF
DNA: TGTGCCAGCAGTCTCGGGAGATTAGATACGCAGTATTTT

size: .
J: TRBJ2-5
V: TRBV25-1
D: .
CDR3: CASSESRQAGETQYF
DNA: TGTGCCAGCAGTGAATCGCGGCAGGCCGGGGAGACCCAGTACTTC

size: .
J: TRBJ2-7
V: TRBV9
D: .
CDR3: CASSSSTGSYEQYF
DNA: TGTGCCAGCAGCTCCTCTACGGGATCCTACGAGCAGTACTTC

size: .
J: TRBJ2-5
V: TRBV7-9
D: TRBD2
CDR3: CASSLRLAGQETQYF
DNA: TGTGCCAGCAGCTTACGACTAGCGGGACAAGAGACCCAGTACTTC

size: .
J: TRBJ1-1
V: TRBV19
D: .
CDR3: CASSSHRMNTEAFF
DNA: TGTGCCAGTAGTTCGCATAGGATGAACACTGAAGCTTTCTTT

size: .
J: TRBJ2-1
V: TRBV9
D: .
CDR3: CASSINTKRENNEQFF
DNA: TGTGCCAGCAGCATAAATACAAAAAGGGAAAACAATGAGCAGTTCTTC

size: once
J: TRBJ2-1
V: TRBV19
D: .
CDR3: CASSIEIQQFF
DNA: TGTGCCAGTAGTATTGAGATCCAGCAGTTCTTC

size: once
J: TRBJ2-3
V: TRBV24-1
D: .
CDR3: CATSDRYSSTDTQYF
DNA: TGTGCCACCAGTGACCGATATTCTAGCACAGATACGCAGTATTTT

size: .
J: TRBJ1-1
V: TRBV28
D: TRBD1
CDR3: CASSPGDRGSAFF
DNA: TGTGCCAGCAGCCCTGGGGACAGGGGGTCGGCTTTCTTT

size: .
J: TRBJ1-1
V: TRBV29-1
D: .
CDR3: CSVTGSLAEAFF
DNA: TGCAGCGTTACAGGGAGCTTGGCTGAAGCTTTCTTT

size: .
J: TRBJ1-1
V: TRBV12-3/TRBV12-4
D: .
CDR3: CASTSAEAFF
DNA: TGTGCCAGCACCTCGGCGGAAGCTTTCTTT

size: once
J: TRBJ2-1
V: TRBV6-1
D: TRBD2
CDR3: CASSAAGGGSYNEQFF
DNA: TGTGCCAGCAGTGCCGCCGGGGGAGGGAGTTACAATGAGCAGTTCTTC

size: .
J: TRBJ1-2
V: TRBV7-2
D: TRBD1
CDR3: CASSWTGNYGYTF
DNA: TGTGCCAGCAGTTGGACAGGGAACTATGGCTACACCTTC

size: .
J: TRBJ2-2
V: TRBV27
D: .
CDR3: CASSLRQSLWGELFF
DNA: TGTGCCAGCAGTTTAAGGCAGTCTCTATGGGGGGAGCTGTTTTTT

size: .
J: TRBJ1-5
V: TRBV6-5
D: TRBD1
CDR3: CATRQGLNQPQHF
DNA: TGTGCCACCAGACAGGGCCTAAATCAGCCCCAGCATTTT

size: .
J: TRBJ2-7
V: TRBV10-3
D: TRBD2
CDR3: CAISASSGTYEQYF
DNA: TGTGCCATCAGTGCGTCTAGCGGGACCTACGAGCAGTACTTC

size: .
J: TRBJ2-3
V: TRBV28
D: TRBD2
CDR3: CASSLDEAGYDTDTQYF
DNA: TGTGCCAGCAGTTTGGACGAAGCGGGGTATGACACAGATACGCAGTATTTT

size: .
J: TRBJ2-7
V: TRBV7-3
D: .
CDR3: CASSPLEGEEQYF
DNA: TGTGCCAGCAGCCCCTTGGAGGGGGAGGAGCAGTACTTC

size: once
J: TRBJ1-1
V: TRBV3-1/TRBV3-2
D: .
CDR3: CASSLDGHGTTEAFF
DNA: TGTGCCAGCAGCCTAGATGGGCACGGCACCACAGAAGCTTTCTTT

size: .
J: TRBJ2-5
V: TRBV19
D: .
CDR3: CASSISLSGSQETQYF
DNA: TGTGCCAGTAGTATCTCCCTCTCGGGGAGCCAAGAGACCCAGTACTTC

size: .
J: TRBJ1-2
V: TRBV29-1
D: .
CDR3: CSVSGGRGYTF
DNA: TGCAGCGTTAGTGGAGGGCGCGGCTACACCTTC

size: .
J: TRBJ2-2
V: TRBV6-5
D: TRBD2
CDR3: CASSYGGGRSGELFF
DNA: TGTGCCAGCAGTTACGGGGGAGGGCGATCCGGGGAGCTGTTTTTT

size: .
J: TRBJ1-2
V: TRBV7-2
D: .
CDR3: CASSLGDKNYGYTF
DNA: TGTGCCAGCAGCCTGGGGGACAAAAACTATGGCTACACCTTC

size: .
J: TRBJ1-2
V: TRBV30
D: .
CDR3: CAFEEGGYTF
DNA: TGTGCCTTTGAGGAGGGGGGCTACACCTTC

size: .
J: TRBJ1-2
V: TRBV30
D: TRBD1
CDR3: CAWSYRGDGYTF
DNA: TGTGCCTGGAGCTACAGGGGGGATGGCTACACCTTC

size: .
J: TRBJ2-5
V: TRBV27
D: .
CDR3: CASSLQQQETQYF
DNA: TGTGCCAGCAGTTTGCAGCAACAAGAGACCCAGTACTTC

size: .
J: TRBJ2-3
V: TRBV7-8
D: TRBD2
CDR3: CASSPIQRGASTDTQYF
DNA: TGTGCCAGCAGCCCTATTCAGCGGGGGGCTAGCACAGATACGCAGTATTTT

size: few
J: TRBJ2-1
V: TRBV19
D: .
CDR3: CASSMRRTTEISYNEQFF
DNA: TGTGCCAGTAGTATGAGGAGGACAACCGAAATCTCGTACAATGAGCAGTTCTTC

size: .
J: TRBJ2-7
V: TRBV19
D: .
CDR3: CATSENGALVYEQYF
DNA: TGTGCCACCTCAGAAAACGGGGCCTTGGTCTACGAGCAGTACTTC

size: .
J: TRBJ2-7
V: TRBV7-2
D: TRBD1
CDR3: CASSLGWGQGGLGSYEQYF
DNA: TGTGCCAGCAGCTTAGGCTGGGGACAGGGGGGTCTGGGTTCCTACGAGCAGTACTTC

size: .
J: TRBJ1-4
V: TRBV4-2
D: .
CDR3: CASSQEPQSENEKLFF
DNA: TGTGCCAGCAGCCAAGAACCACAAAGTGAGAATGAAAAACTGTTTTTT

size: .
J: TRBJ1-1
V: TRBV4-1
D: .
CDR3: CASSPSENTEAFF
DNA: TGCGCCAGCAGCCCGTCGGAGAACACTGAAGCTTTCTTT

size: .
J: TRBJ2-5
V: TRBV7-8
D: .
CDR3: CASSTFPETQYF
DNA: TGTGCCAGCAGCACCTTCCCAGAGACCCAGTACTTC

size: .
J: TRBJ2-6
V: TRBV5-5
D: .
CDR3: CASTRSGANVLTF
DNA: TGTGCCAGCACCCGCTCTGGGGCCAACGTCCTGACTTTC

size: .
J: TRBJ1-2
V: TRBV28
D: TRBD1
CDR3: CASSSPAGGNYGYTF
DNA: TGTGCCAGCAGTAGCCCCGCAGGGGGGAACTATGGCTACACCTTC

size: .
J: TRBJ2-2
V: TRBV19
D: TRBD1
CDR3: CASSNPRGSMRGTGELFF
DNA: TGTGCCAGTAGTAACCCCAGGGGGTCAATGAGGGGCACCGGGGAGCTGTTTTTT

size: .
J: TRBJ1-4
V: TRBV19
D: TRBD1
CDR3: CASSSGQEVKLFF
DNA: TGTGCCAGTAGTAGCGGACAGGAGGTGAAACTGTTTTTT

size: once
J: TRBJ1-2
V: TRBV6-5
D: .
CDR3: CASSYSGRGRDGYTF
DNA: TGTGCCAGCAGTTACTCAGGGAGGGGGAGAGATGGCTACACCTTC

size: .
J: TRBJ1-1
V: TRBV4-2
D: .
CDR3: CASSQVEDLKAFF
DNA: TGTGCCAGCAGCCAAGTCGAGGATCTTAAAGCTTTCTTT

size: .
J: TRBJ2-3
V: TRBV19
D: TRBD2
CDR3: CAGPPGLAGKNYTDTQYF
DNA: TGTGCCGGCCCTCCGGGACTAGCGGGAAAGAACTACACAGATACGCAGTATTTT

size: .
J: TRBJ2-7
V: TRBV11-3
D: .
CDR3: CASSPGGTLNYEQYF
DNA: TGTGCCAGCAGCCCAGGAGGGACTCTCAACTACGAGCAGTACTTC